These 3 T cell receptor beta chains share one sample of origin, sequenced in a study of T cell repertoires in cytomegalovirus infection. Antigens of these TCRs are unknown. Using its own MiXCR run on the reads, TCRdb lists one record per CDR3 protein. The sample lists roughly 500,000 distinct CDR3 sequences; 25% to 35% were seen once. Sequencing was performed on cultured PBMCs, taken from culture after CMV antigen stimulation. These receptors were taken from a human donor in good health (CMV status not recorded). Some clones in this sample may be carry-over from other donors' samples.

The chain links TRBV27 to TRBJ2-5; D gene uncertain. The CDR3 extends over 13 amino acids. Germline assignment: CDR1 MNHEY and CDR2 SMNVEV (reference sequence). Trimming pared 4 bases from V and 5 bases from J, leaving 11 bases between. Here the CDR3 DNA reads TGTGCCAGCAGTTCGCTGTTCCTGGAGACCCAGTACTTC. Residues: CASSSLFLETQYF.

This clonotype turned up a few times. The gene calls are TRBV2 and TRBJ2-7, with D uncertain. There are 12 residues in the CDR3. Between the trimmed V and J ends, which lost 5 bases and 2 bases, there was a span of 7 bases. CDR1 is SNHLY, CDR2 FYNNEI, per germline. The chain's CDR3 is CASSYTTYEQYV. The CDR3 nucleotides read TGTGCCAGCAGTTACACCACCTACGAGCAGTACGTC.

The V call is TRBV20-1, the J call TRBJ1-3; TRBD1 aligns across 9 bases. The germline V gene has CDR1 DFQATT and CDR2 SNEGSKA (reference sequence). Trimming removed 5 bases from V and 6 bases from J; junction bases left unmatched: 5. This CDR3 contains 13 residues. The CDR3 region has the DNA TGCAGTGCTCAACAGGGGGCTGAAAACACCATATATTTT. Translating it yields CSAQQGAENTIYF.